This T cell receptor beta chain is drawn from a study of identical twins. The CDR3 runs 13 residues. Trimming took off 8 bases at V and 6 bases at J, with 16 bases between the two ends. TCRdb recomputed calls from the 5' RACE reads with MiXCR, one row per CDR3 protein. The sample records more than 650,000 distinct CDR3 sequences, around 5.7% being singletons. Whole-study findings and limits: Recombination models fit unrelated individuals' TCR alpha sharing but underestimated twins'. Insertions were fewer in abundant cord blood beta clonotypes, whereas memory repertoires showed none of this pattern. The authors noted that invariant MAIT and iNKT cells could partly confound zero-insertion analyses.

Healthy Caucasians supplied all donations. This clonotype was found many times. What it binds is not known. The sample consisted of naive T cells sorted from blood. This chain joins TRBV12-3 or TRBV12-4 and TRBJ1-1; a possible D gene is TRBD1 (5 bases). This TCR came from a young man in good health. CDR3 sequence (DNA): TGTGCCAGCTCTTTGGGGGAGGGAGCTGAAGCTTTCTTT. Protein product: CASSLGEGAEAFF.